Here is one T cell receptor beta chain with its context. The data stem from a study of T cells in Graves' hyperthyroidism and ophthalmopathy. The investigators amplified TCR beta CDR3 regions from RNA transcripts. The primer set for the first-round RT-PCR of the TCR CDR3 was HTBI. TCRdb itself ran the multiplex PCR reads through MiXCR, one entry per CDR3 protein. The repertoire holds around 350,000 distinct CDR3 sequences, with less than 20% as singletons. This TCR was recovered from a woman aged 18-29 years with Graves' hyperthyroidism that later progressed to Graves' ophthalmopathy. The specimen was blood.

CDR3 DNA: TGCAGTGCTAGACCCCGGGGCCACGGCTACACCTTC. Protein product: CSARPRGHGYTF. The V call is TRBV20-1, the J call TRBJ1-2, with D perhaps TRBD1 (5 bases). CDR3 size: 12 residues. The germline gives CDR1 DFQATT, CDR2 SNEGSKA (reference sequence). With 2 bases removed from V and 8 bases from J, the gap between germline ends came to 12 bases.